This T cell receptor (beta chain) was identified during a study of CD8 T cells in ankylosing spondylitis. Findings of the study overall: According to the report, clones linked to the disease were significantly enriched in matched synovial fluid samples taken from ankylosing spondylitis patients.

V lost 11 bases and J lost 0, with 14 bases in between. The germline V gene has CDR1 MNHEY and CDR2 SMNVEV (reference sequence). The CDR3 has 14 residues. For TCR beta, libraries came from quantitative 5'-RACE with molecular barcodes. TCRdb analysed the 5' RACE reads with MiXCR anew, one entry per CDR3 protein. The sample has about 140,000 distinct CDR3 sequences, 8% to 9% seen once. This clonotype was seen many times. Its antigen is not known. The V and J genes are TRBV27 and TRBJ1-3, with D uncertain. Material for sequencing was synovial fluid, either unsorted or a sorted T cell fraction (not recorded which). This TCR was recovered from a male donor with ankylosing spondylitis. The CDR3 nucleotides are TGTGCCTCCAGGCCCCGCGCCTCTGGAAACACCATATATTTT. It codes for CASRPRASGNTIYF.